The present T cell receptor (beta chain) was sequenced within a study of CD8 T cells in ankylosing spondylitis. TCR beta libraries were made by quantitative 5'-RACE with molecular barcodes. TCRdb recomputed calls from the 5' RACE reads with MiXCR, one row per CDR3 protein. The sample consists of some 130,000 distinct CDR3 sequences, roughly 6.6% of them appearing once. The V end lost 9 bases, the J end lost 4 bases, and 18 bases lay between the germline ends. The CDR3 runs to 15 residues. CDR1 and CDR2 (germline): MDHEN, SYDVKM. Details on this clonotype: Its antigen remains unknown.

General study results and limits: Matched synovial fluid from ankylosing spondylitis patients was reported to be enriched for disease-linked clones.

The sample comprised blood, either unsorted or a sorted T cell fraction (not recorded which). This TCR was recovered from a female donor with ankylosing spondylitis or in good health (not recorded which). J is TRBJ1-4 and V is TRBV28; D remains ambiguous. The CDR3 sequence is CASSTIGSHNEKLFF. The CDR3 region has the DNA TGTGCCAGTAGCACAATCGGGAGCCATAATGAAAAACTGTTTTTT. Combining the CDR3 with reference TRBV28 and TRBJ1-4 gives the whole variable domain DVKVTQSSRYLVKRTGEKVFLECVQDMDHENMFWYRQDPGLGLRLIYFSYDVKMKEKGDIPEGYSVSREKKERFSLILESASTNQTSMYLCASSTIGSHNEKLFFGSGTQLSVL.